This record concerns one T cell receptor (beta chain) sequence. Aged about 6 to 100, donors were systemically healthy Caucasians from Russia. The entry originates in a study of blood T cells in healthy people across ages. This CDR3 has 13 residues. The germline CDR1 and CDR2 sequences are MGHRA and YSYEKL. V was trimmed by 5 bases and J by 4 bases, leaving 9 bases between them. The second PCR ran roughly 6 to 11 cycles with a sample-barcoded 5' primer and J-beta primers. TCRdb reprocessed the 5' RACE reads with MiXCR, giving one entry per CDR3 protein. The sample has around 700,000 distinct CDR3 sequences, approximately 25% seen once. These same data were also listed under a study on T cells of mothers and their children.

Sample: blood. This receptor was obtained from a boy younger than 18 in good health. V is TRBV4-1 and J is TRBJ2-1; TRBD2 is a possible D gene (6 bases). CDR3 nucleotides: TGCGCCAGCAGCACTCGGGAGTACAATGAGCAGTTCTTC. Protein: CASSTREYNEQFF.